The present TCR beta chain was sequenced within a study of early T cells in non-severe SARS-CoV-2 infection. TCRdb called the 5' RACE reads again in MiXCR, with one record for every CDR3 protein. The sample has around 40,000 distinct CDR3 sequences, 9.5% to 13% seen once; the top ten hold about 9.9%. This clonotype appeared many times. Germline CDR1 reads SGHNT; CDR2 reads YYREEE (reference sequence). The CDR3 runs to 15 residues. Trimming took off 5 bases at V and 6 bases at J, with 20 bases between the two ends. This chain joins TRBV5-4 and TRBJ1-2, with D tentatively TRBD1 (5 bases). The specimen sequenced was whole blood. The sequence derives from an adult who was a healthcare worker with PCR-confirmed SARS-CoV-2 infection or an uninfected control (not recorded which). CDR3: CASSPTSRQRHGYTF. The CDR3 DNA sequence: TGTGCCAGCAGTCCTACCTCCAGACAGAGGCATGGCTACACCTTC.